This TCR beta chain was sequenced in a study of CD8+ T cells in alopecia areata. Study-wide results and caveats: Sequencing of scalp samples also captures resident alphabeta T cells of normal skin. Persistence in scalp and blood during tofacitinib was observed for many expanded lesional clones. It was lesional scalp, especially alopecia totalis/universalis, that showed higher clonality than normal scalp.

CDR1 is GTSNPN, CDR2 SVGIG, per germline (reference sequence). The CDR3 has 13 residues. The trim removed 5 bases at V and 3 bases at J, leaving 3 bases unmatched. Treatment meaning: oral pan-JAK inhibitor, 5-10 mg twice daily. Alopecia areata patients gave lesional scalp punch biopsies and peripheral blood samples. Comment on this clone: The target antigen is unknown.

Extraction of RNA preceded its reverse transcription into cDNA, which served as the sequencing template. Sequencing was performed with immunoSEQ multiplex PCR; in TCRdb, only in-frame clones are kept and a portion is missing. The sample has 180,000 or so clones, nearly 60% seen once; the top ten hold more than 5.5%. This chain links TRBV30 with TRBJ1-2, with TRBD1 matching 10 bases. This receptor was identified in a human donor with alopecia areata. The source was CD4+ T cells sorted from blood, collected at week 24, from a patient treated with tofacitinib. The CDR3 nucleotides read TGTGCCTGGGCCGGGACAGGGGACTATGGCTACACCTTC. It encodes CAWAGTGDYGYTF.